The entry below describes one TCR beta chain. This sample is drawn from a study of cytomegalovirus exposure and HLA in healthy donors. CDR1 MNHEY and CDR2 SMNVEV come from the germline V gene (reference sequence). The CDR3 sequence is 16 residues long. The V end lost 2 bases, the J end lost 5 bases, and 18 bases lay between the germline ends. The PCR made use of 60 Vbeta and 13 Jbeta primers. Profiled with immunoSEQ multiplex PCR; TCRdb holds only in-frame clones, not every one. The table records roughly 150,000 clones, more than 60% of them present only once. This sequence joins TRBV27 and TRBJ2-5; a weak D match, TRBD2 (5 bases). Sequencing was performed on PBMCs. This receptor was identified in a man younger than 40 in good health and CMV-seropositive. The CDR3: CASSLMAPGNGETQYF. CDR3 sequence (DNA): TGTGCCAGCAGTTTAATGGCCCCCGGGAATGGGGAGACCCAGTACTTC.